This is a list of T cell receptor beta chains from one sample in a study of T cell clones after liver transplantation. The table came from immunoSEQ multiplex PCR; TCRdb's copy has only in-frame clones and leaves some out. Found here are about 75,000 clones, roughly 84% of them singletons; the top ten hold 2% to 2.5%. Sequences were derived from CD4+ T cells from blood, sampled around 50 months after liver transplant. The receptors come from a human patient who received a liver transplant. T cells may partly derive from the graft donor. Each CDR3 is given with its conserved first and last residue. The order of the fields is clone size, D gene, J gene, V gene, CDR3 protein, CDR3 DNA. D genes are given only for firm matches. Clone sizes are given selectively: once, few, many, or a class where the clone is expanded.

abundance: NA; d_gene: NA; j_gene: TRBJ1-4; v_gene: TRBV28; CDR3aa: CASSLEGRRKLFF; CDR3nt: TGTGCCAGCAGCTTAGAGGGCCGGAGAAAACTGTTTTTT
abundance: NA; d_gene: TRBD2; j_gene: TRBJ2-1; v_gene: TRBV4-1; CDR3aa: CASSQDIAGHNEQFF; CDR3nt: TGCGCCAGCAGCCAAGATATAGCGGGCCACAATGAGCAGTTCTTC
abundance: NA; d_gene: TRBD1; j_gene: TRBJ1-2; v_gene: TRBV4-3; CDR3aa: CASSHMTGDYGYTF; CDR3nt: TGCGCCAGCAGCCATATGACAGGGGACTATGGCTACACCTTC
abundance: NA; d_gene: TRBD1; j_gene: TRBJ2-7; v_gene: TRBV7-9; CDR3aa: CASSLLQGAYEQYF; CDR3nt: TGTGCCAGCAGCTTGTTGCAGGGGGCCTACGAGCAGTACTTC
abundance: NA; d_gene: TRBD1; j_gene: TRBJ1-1; v_gene: TRBV19; CDR3aa: CATQPTGLNTEAFF; CDR3nt: TGTGCCACCCAACCGACAGGGTTGAACACTGAAGCTTTCTTT
abundance: NA; d_gene: NA; j_gene: TRBJ2-5; v_gene: TRBV7-2; CDR3aa: CASSLGVETQYF; CDR3nt: TGTGCCAGCAGCTTAGGCGTTGAGACCCAGTACTTC
abundance: NA; d_gene: NA; j_gene: TRBJ1-2; v_gene: TRBV25-1; CDR3aa: CASSDLGVGGDGYTF; CDR3nt: TGTGCCAGCAGTGATCTTGGTGTGGGCGGCGATGGCTACACCTTC
abundance: many; d_gene: NA; j_gene: TRBJ2-1; v_gene: TRBV19; CDR3aa: CASSLDSNSYNEQFF; CDR3nt: TGTGCCAGTAGTTTAGACTCGAACTCCTACAATGAGCAGTTCTTC
abundance: NA; d_gene: NA; j_gene: TRBJ2-7; v_gene: TRBV7-3; CDR3aa: CASSKETDSSYEQYF; CDR3nt: TGTGCCAGCAGCAAAGAGACGGATAGCTCCTACGAGCAGTACTTC
abundance: NA; d_gene: NA; j_gene: TRBJ2-7; v_gene: TRBV5-5; CDR3aa: CASSWGNRATYEQYF; CDR3nt: TGTGCCAGCAGCTGGGGTAACAGGGCAACCTACGAGCAGTACTTC
abundance: NA; d_gene: NA; j_gene: TRBJ2-7; v_gene: TRBV6-5; CDR3aa: CAGSDSLNYEQYF; CDR3nt: TGTGCCGGCAGCGACAGCTTGAACTACGAGCAGTACTTC
abundance: once; d_gene: TRBD1; j_gene: TRBJ1-1; v_gene: TRBV27; CDR3aa: CASSFKPPLGQVSGDRNTEAFF; CDR3nt: TGTGCCAGCAGTTTCAAACCTCCACTCGGACAGGTATCGGGTGACAGGAACACTGAAGCTTTCTTT
abundance: NA; d_gene: NA; j_gene: TRBJ1-1; v_gene: TRBV18; CDR3aa: CASSQEQGGQTEAFF; CDR3nt: TGTGCCAGCTCACAAGAGCAGGGAGGCCAGACTGAAGCTTTCTTT
abundance: NA; d_gene: NA; j_gene: TRBJ2-1; v_gene: TRBV4-2; CDR3aa: CASSQERARPEQFF; CDR3nt: TGTGCCAGCAGCCAAGAAAGGGCTCGACCCGAGCAGTTCTTC
abundance: few; d_gene: TRBD1; j_gene: TRBJ1-2; v_gene: TRBV5-4; CDR3aa: CASSLGQGGVGYTF; CDR3nt: TGTGCCAGCAGCTTGGGACAGGGGGGAGTTGGCTACACCTTC
abundance: NA; d_gene: TRBD1; j_gene: TRBJ2-5; v_gene: TRBV5-1; CDR3aa: CASRRDRGVVETQYF; CDR3nt: TGCGCCAGCAGGAGGGACAGGGGGGTAGTAGAGACCCAGTACTTC
abundance: NA; d_gene: TRBD2; j_gene: TRBJ2-7; v_gene: TRBV7-2; CDR3aa: CASSLGLAGVEEQYF; CDR3nt: TGTGCCAGCAGCTTAGGACTAGCGGGAGTAGAAGAGCAGTACTTC
abundance: NA; d_gene: TRBD2; j_gene: TRBJ2-3; v_gene: TRBV6-4; CDR3aa: CASRRLAGVILRRTDTQYF; CDR3nt: TGTGCCAGCAGGAGACTAGCGGGAGTTATCCTACGTCGCACAGATACGCAGTATTTT
abundance: NA; d_gene: NA; j_gene: TRBJ1-3; v_gene: TRBV29-1; CDR3aa: CSVEDNGANSGNTIYF; CDR3nt: TGCAGCGTTGAAGATAACGGGGCCAACTCTGGAAACACCATATATTTT
abundance: NA; d_gene: TRBD2; j_gene: TRBJ2-1; v_gene: TRBV13; CDR3aa: CASSYAGTRDNEQFF; CDR3nt: TGTGCCAGCAGTTATGCCGGGACTAGAGACAATGAGCAGTTCTTC
abundance: NA; d_gene: NA; j_gene: TRBJ2-1; v_gene: TRBV7-9; CDR3aa: CASSRSAVGQFF; CDR3nt: TGTGCCAGCAGCCGATCGGCAGTTGGACAGTTCTTC
abundance: NA; d_gene: NA; j_gene: TRBJ1-2; v_gene: TRBV27; CDR3aa: CASSLLSQLNYGYTF; CDR3nt: TGTGCCAGCAGTTTATTATCCCAGTTGAACTATGGCTACACCTTC
abundance: once; d_gene: TRBD2; j_gene: TRBJ2-2; v_gene: TRBV18; CDR3aa: CASSPDSSGSGELFF; CDR3nt: TGTGCCAGCTCACCAGATTCTAGCGGGAGCGGGGAGCTGTTTTTT
abundance: NA; d_gene: NA; j_gene: TRBJ2-7; v_gene: TRBV19; CDR3aa: CASSIEARYEQYF; CDR3nt: TGTGCCAGTAGTATAGAGGCGCGCTACGAGCAGTACTTC
abundance: NA; d_gene: TRBD1; j_gene: TRBJ1-1; v_gene: TRBV12-5; CDR3aa: CASGNTGGTEAFF; CDR3nt: TGTGCTAGTGGTAATACAGGGGGCACTGAAGCTTTCTTT
abundance: NA; d_gene: NA; j_gene: TRBJ2-1; v_gene: TRBV6-6; CDR3aa: CASSYRGGYNEQFF; CDR3nt: TGTGCCAGCAGTTACCGTGGAGGCTACAATGAGCAGTTCTTC
abundance: NA; d_gene: TRBD2; j_gene: TRBJ2-3; v_gene: TRBV7-2; CDR3aa: CASSALAGPTDTQYF; CDR3nt: TGTGCCAGCAGCGCACTAGCGGGCCCCACAGATACGCAGTATTTT
abundance: NA; d_gene: NA; j_gene: TRBJ2-1; v_gene: TRBV5-1; CDR3aa: CASSSDGVNGNEQFF; CDR3nt: TGCGCCAGCAGCTCGGACGGAGTAAACGGCAATGAGCAGTTCTTC
abundance: few; d_gene: TRBD1; j_gene: TRBJ2-7; v_gene: TRBV5-3; CDR3aa: CARSLGGQGLEQYF; CDR3nt: TGTGCCAGAAGCTTGGGAGGACAGGGGCTCGAGCAGTACTTC
abundance: NA; d_gene: TRBD1; j_gene: TRBJ1-2; v_gene: TRBV7-9; CDR3aa: CASSLDRVNGYTF; CDR3nt: TGTGCCAGCAGCTTGGACAGGGTCAATGGCTACACCTTC
abundance: NA; d_gene: TRBD2; j_gene: TRBJ2-1; v_gene: TRBV12-5; CDR3aa: CASGPLRTSGGSDEQFF; CDR3nt: TGTGCTAGTGGTCCACTCCGGACTAGCGGGGGTTCCGATGAGCAGTTCTTC
abundance: NA; d_gene: NA; j_gene: TRBJ1-2; v_gene: TRBV29-1; CDR3aa: CSVSRDRYGYTF; CDR3nt: TGCAGCGTTTCCCGGGACCGCTATGGCTACACCTTC